The 24 T cell receptor beta chains presented below share a single source sample, sequenced in a study of blood T cell repertoires in COVID-19. Sequencing used immunoSEQ multiplex PCR; TCRdb keeps in-frame clones, though not all of them. The data show 35,000 to 45,000 clones, over 65% seen once. The source material was peripheral blood. All receptors derive from a man aged 55 to 70 with active COVID-19.

The rearrangement joins TRBV16 to TRBJ1-2, with D tentatively TRBD1 (6 bases). Germline CDR1 and CDR2: KGHSY and FQNENV. V was shortened by 2 bases and J by 2 bases, with 6 bases between the two germline ends. CDR3 length: 13 residues. The CDR3 DNA sequence: TGTGCCAGCAGCCAACAGGGGAACTATGGCTACACCTTC. This sequence encodes CASSQQGNYGYTF.

The chain recombines TRBV4-3 with TRBJ1-2, with 11 bases aligning to TRBD1. With 2 bases clipped from V and 5 bases from J, the junction kept 16 bases outside the gene matches. CDR3 size: 19 residues. CDR1 LGHNA and CDR2 YSLEER come from the germline V gene. The CDR3 loop reads CASSQTLKKDRGHIYGYTF. Written as DNA, the CDR3 is TGCGCCAGCAGCCAAACCCTAAAAAAGGACAGGGGGCATATTTATGGCTACACCTTC.

J is TRBJ1-1 and V is TRBV6-5; a weak D match, TRBD1 (5 bases). CDR3 length: 14 residues. Looked up from germline, CDR1 is MNHEY and CDR2 is SVGAGI. The germline V and J ends were trimmed by 0 bases and 1 base, with 6 bases remaining between them. This chain's CDR3 is CASSYSTENTEAFF. The CDR3 DNA reads TGTGCCAGCAGTTACTCGACAGAGAACACTGAAGCTTTCTTT.

The chain links TRBV25-1 to TRBJ2-2, with 9 positions matching TRBD2. Germline V gene sequence: CDR1 MGHDK, CDR2 SYGVNS. CDR3 size: 14 residues. Trimming cost V 9 bases and J 3 bases; bases outside gene matches: 5. The CDR3 nucleotides are TGTGCCAGTGGACTAGCGATTGACACCGGGGAGCTGTTTTTT. It codes for CASGLAIDTGELFF.

V is TRBV7-2 and J is TRBJ1-1; TRBD1 matches 7 bases. The CDR3 is 12 amino acids. The V gene end was trimmed by 5 bases and the J gene end by 6 bases; junction bases not matched to a gene: 3. The germline V gene has CDR1 SGHTA and CDR2 FQGNSA. The CDR3 DNA follows: TGTGCCAGCAGCGCGACAGGGCCTGAAGCTTTCTTT. This sequence encodes CASSATGPEAFF. Supplemented by reference TRBV7-2 and TRBJ1-1, the full variable domain reads GAGVSQSPSNKVTEKGKDVELRCDPISGHTALYWYRQSLGQGLEFLIYFQGNSAPDKSGLPSDRFSAERTGGSVSTLTIQRTQQEDSAVYLCASSATGPEAFFGQGTRLTVV.

The CDR3 region is CASSLQGSYGYTF. For the CDR3, the DNA is TGCGCCAGCAGCTTGCAGGGGTCCTATGGCTACACCTTC. The rearrangement joins TRBV5-1 to TRBJ1-2; tentatively, D is TRBD1 (6 bases). Trimming pared 1 base from V and 4 bases from J, leaving 8 bases between. In germline, CDR1 is SGHRS, CDR2 YFSETQ. This CDR3 contains 13 residues.

The V gene is TRBV6-2 or TRBV6-3, the J gene TRBJ2-2; the match to TRBD2 covers 11 bases. The length of the CDR3 is 16 residues. V lost 8 bases and J lost 8; bases outside the gene matches: 13. The germline V gene encodes CDR1 MNHEY and CDR2 SVGEGT. The CDR3: CASRRTGLAVQGELFF. The CDR3 nucleotides are TGTGCCAGCCGCCGAACGGGACTAGCGGTCCAGGGGGAGCTGTTTTTT.

The V and J genes are TRBV12-3 or TRBV12-4 and TRBJ2-3, with unresolved D. V gave up 5 bases and J gave up 0 bases, with 6 bases separating them. The CDR3 runs 13 residues. The CDR3: CASSVTSTDTQYF. Here the CDR3 DNA reads TGTGCCAGCAGTGTCACTAGCACAGATACGCAGTATTTT.

The chain couples TRBV28 to TRBJ2-5; TRBD1 agrees at 10 bases. Germline V gene sequence: CDR1 MDHEN, CDR2 SYDVKM. The CDR3 has 15 residues. The V segment lost 3 bases and the J segment 5 bases; nucleotides outside the gene matches: 6. CDR3 in DNA: TGTGCCAGCAGTTTGGGGGACAGGGGCGGGGAGACCCAGTACTTC. Translation gives CASSLGDRGGETQYF.

The chain combines TRBV4-3 with TRBJ1-2, with D unresolved. This CDR3 is 15 amino acids long. Per the germline V gene, CDR1 is LGHNA and CDR2 is YSLEER. Trimming took 0 bases from V and 4 from J, leaving 12 bases between them. CDR3 nucleotides: TGCGCCAGCAGCCAAGACGGAGGGAGGAGCTATGGCTACACCTTC. Translated, it gives CASSQDGGRSYGYTF.

V and J are TRBV4-3 and TRBJ1-3; 7 nucleotides agree with TRBD1. This CDR3 comprises 15 residues. Germline V gives CDR1 LGHNA, CDR2 YSLEER. V lost 8 bases and J lost 1; bases outside the gene matches: 8. The CDR3 bases are TGCGCCAGCGGCGACAGGGTTCGGTCTGGAAACACCATATATTTT. As protein: CASGDRVRSGNTIYF.

Of note for this clone: Other nucleotide sequences from this sample produce the same CDR3. The chain carries TRBV6-5 and TRBJ2-7; possibly TRBD2 for D (6 bases). This CDR3 contains 13 residues. Germline CDR1 reads MNHEY; CDR2 reads SVGAGI. The V end was cut by 2 bases, the J end by 4 bases, with 9 bases between. The CDR3 DNA is TGTGCCAGCAGTTACACCGGGGGTTACGAGCAGTACTTC. It translates to CASSYTGGYEQYF.

The chain carries TRBV11-2 and TRBJ2-3, with D possibly being TRBD1 (5 bases). V was clipped by 1 base and J by 6 bases, with 11 bases between them. The CDR3 consists of 14 residues. Per germline, CDR1 SGHAT and CDR2 FQNNGV. This chain's CDR3 is CASSLGLGRDTQYF. DNA of the CDR3: TGTGCCAGCAGCTTAGGATTGGGGCGGGATACGCAGTATTTT.

V gene TRBV2 combines with J gene TRBJ2-1; D uncertain. The V end lost 6 bases, the J end lost 12 bases, and 21 bases lay between the germline ends. Germline values: CDR1 SNHLY, CDR2 FYNNEI. CDR3 length: 14 amino acids. The CDR3 nucleotides read TGTGCCAGCAGAGATACCTCTGGCCGCCGTGGGCAGTTCTTC. Protein sequence: CASRDTSGRRGQFF. The complete variable domain, with remaining parts taken from reference TRBV2 and TRBJ2-1, reads EPEVTQTPSHQVTQMGQEVILRCVPISNHLYFYWYRQILGQKVEFLVSFYNNEISEKSEIFDDQFSVERPDGSNFTLKIRSTKLEDSAMYFCASRDTSGRRGQFFGPGTRLTVL.

The chain employs TRBV5-1 and TRBJ1-2, with D hard to call. Trimming shortened V by 0 bases and J by 2 bases, and 5 bases separated the two germline ends. There are 13 residues in the CDR3. Germline V CDR1 and CDR2: SGHRS, YFSETQ. The chain's CDR3 is CASSLAGNYGYTF. The CDR3 DNA reads as TGCGCCAGCAGCTTGGCAGGAAACTATGGCTACACCTTC.

The rearrangement joins TRBV12-3 or TRBV12-4 to TRBJ2-1, with D possibly being TRBD1 (6 bases). The CDR3 contains 11 residues. Trimming cost V 11 bases and J 6 bases, with 11 bases left between them. CDR3 in DNA: TGTGCCGTACAGGGAACCAATGAGCAGTTCTTC. This translates into CAVQGTNEQFF.

V gene TRBV27 combines with J gene TRBJ2-1; TRBD2 might be the D (6 bases). The V gene lost 5 bases and the J gene lost 1 base, with 18 bases spanning the gap. The CDR3 runs to 17 residues. Per the germline V gene, CDR1 is MNHEY and CDR2 is SMNVEV (reference sequence). Written as DNA, the CDR3 is TGTGCCAGCAGTCCTATCGGGGCTAGCGTATCCTACAATGAGCAGTTCTTC. The encoded protein is CASSPIGASVSYNEQFF.

The chain carries TRBV4-1 and TRBJ2-7; TRBD2 might be the D (5 bases). Germline CDR1 MGHRA, CDR2 YSYEKL. V gave up 4 bases and J gave up 7 bases, with 14 bases separating them. CDR3 length: 13 residues. The CDR3 here is CASSPEEAWEQYF. The CDR3 DNA is TGCGCCAGCAGCCCCGAGGAGGCGTGGGAGCAGTACTTC.

This chain links TRBV2 with TRBJ2-7; TRBD1 agrees at 7 bases. CDR1 is SNHLY and CDR2 is FYNNEI in the germline V gene. Trimming cost V 8 bases and J 4 bases; bases outside gene matches: 11. The CDR3 sequence is 14 residues long. Here the CDR3 DNA reads TGTGCCAGCTCTAAGACAGGGCGACAATACGAGCAGTACTTC. It yields the protein CASSKTGRQYEQYF.

The chain uses TRBV5-8 and TRBJ2-1, with D possibly matching TRBD2 (5 bases). Germline V gene lookup returns CDR1 SGHTS and CDR2 YDEGEE. The V end lost 4 bases, the J end lost 0 bases, and 11 bases lay between the germline ends. This CDR3 comprises 15 residues. The CDR3 nucleotides read TGTGCCAGCAGCCCGCTAGGGAGCTCCTACAATGAGCAGTTCTTC. This translates into CASSPLGSSYNEQFF.

The chain has TRBV24-1 and TRBJ1-2; D unclear. Germline CDR1 reads KGHDR; CDR2 reads SFDVKD. The V and J ends lost 5 bases and 7 bases respectively, with 10 bases between them. The CDR3 is 12 amino acids. The CDR3 loop is CATSVGVAGYTF. In DNA form, the CDR3 reads TGTGCCACCAGTGTTGGAGTCGCTGGCTACACCTTC.

The chain links TRBV12-5 to TRBJ2-1; 8 bases fit TRBD1. The germline gives CDR1 LGHNT, CDR2 FRNRAP. With V trimmed by 5 bases and J by 2 bases, 5 bases remained unmatched. CDR3 length equals 15 residues. This chain's CDR3 is CASGRTGMTYNEQFF. In DNA, the CDR3 is TGTGCTAGTGGTCGGACAGGGATGACCTACAATGAGCAGTTCTTC.

The chain combines TRBV6-2 or TRBV6-3 with TRBJ1-6; D is possibly TRBD1 (5 bases). Germline V gives CDR1 MNHEY, CDR2 SVGEGT. V was clipped by 2 bases and J by 6 bases, with 14 bases between them. The CDR3 covers 16 residues. The CDR3 nucleotides read TGTGCCAGCAGTTACCTAGGAAGGGGCCCTAATTCACCCCTCCACTTT. This sequence encodes CASSYLGRGPNSPLHF.

Only one count was recorded for this clone. This chain uses TRBV27 with TRBJ2-7; maybe TRBD1 (6 bases). CDR1 MNHEY and CDR2 SMNVEV come from the germline V gene (reference sequence). This CDR3 comprises 14 residues. The V and J ends lost 0 bases and 5 bases respectively, with 11 bases between them. The CDR3 loop reads CASSLSAGADEQYF. CDR3 bases: TGTGCCAGCAGTTTATCAGCAGGGGCGGACGAGCAGTACTTC.